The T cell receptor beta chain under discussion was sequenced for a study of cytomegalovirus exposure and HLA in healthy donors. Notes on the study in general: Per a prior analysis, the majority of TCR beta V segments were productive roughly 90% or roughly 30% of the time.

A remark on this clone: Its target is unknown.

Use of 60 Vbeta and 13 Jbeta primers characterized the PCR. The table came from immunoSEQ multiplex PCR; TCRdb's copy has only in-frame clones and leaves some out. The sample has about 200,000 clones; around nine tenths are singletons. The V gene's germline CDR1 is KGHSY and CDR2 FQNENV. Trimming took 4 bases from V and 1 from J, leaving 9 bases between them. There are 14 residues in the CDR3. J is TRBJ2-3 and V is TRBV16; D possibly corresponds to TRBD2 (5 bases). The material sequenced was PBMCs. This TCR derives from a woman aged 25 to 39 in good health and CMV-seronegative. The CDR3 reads CASSPDWGTDTQYF. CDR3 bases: TGTGCCAGCAGCCCGGACTGGGGCACAGATACGCAGTATTTT.